The 25 T cell receptor beta chains below come from one sample, sequenced in a study of blood T cells in healthy people across ages. Sample-barcoded 5' priming and a J-beta primer mix drove a second PCR of about 6 to 12 cycles. One entry per CDR3 protein, called by TCRdb with MiXCR from the 5' RACE reads. Of 1.5 million to 2 million distinct CDR3 sequences in the sample, about 30% are singletons; the top ten hold more than 6%. The sample consisted of blood. Receptors originate from a woman under 40 in good health.

This clonotype appeared a few times. The V and J genes are TRBV7-2 and TRBJ1-5, with 11 bases fitting TRBD1. With V trimmed by 5 bases and J by 7 bases, 10 bases remained unmatched. CDR1 is SGHTA and CDR2 is FQGNSA in the germline V gene. The CDR3 has 16 amino acids. The CDR3 reads CASSTGQGERGQPQHF. The CDR3 region has the DNA TGTGCCAGCAGCACGGGACAGGGGGAGAGAGGCCAGCCCCAGCATTTT.

V usage is TRBV7-3 and J usage is TRBJ1-2; D gene uncertain. The CDR3 spans 16 residues. Looked up from germline, CDR1 is SGHTA and CDR2 is FQGTGA. The V end was cut by 6 bases, the J end by 3 bases, with 20 bases between. CDR3 region: CASSYQPGGRDYGYTF. The CDR3 nucleotides are TGTGCCAGCAGTTATCAACCCGGAGGTCGGGACTATGGCTACACCTTC.

In its sample, this clonotype was seen a few times. The chain uses TRBV20-1 and TRBJ2-1; TRBD2 matches at 9 bases. The CDR3 consists of 13 residues. The germline CDR1 and CDR2 sequences are DFQATT and SNEGSKA (reference sequence). The CDR3 DNA follows: TGCAGCCCAGAGCTAGCGGGGTACAATGAGCAGTTCTTC. This gives the protein CSPELAGYNEQFF.

The chain carries TRBV27 and TRBJ2-4; the D is unclear. The CDR3 contains 13 residues. The germline gives CDR1 MNHEY, CDR2 SMNVEV (reference sequence). The V end was cut by 4 bases, the J end by 13 bases, with 17 bases between. CDR3 nucleotides: TGTGCCAGCAGTTACGCAACTTACAATGAGCAGTACTTC. As protein: CASSYATYNEQYF.

This clonotype has a handful of counts. The chain joins TRBV29-1 to TRBJ1-2; D uncertain. The length of the CDR3 is 15 residues. V lost 0 bases to trimming and J lost 8 bases, with 19 bases between them. Germline CDR1 and CDR2: SQVTM and ANQGSEA. The CDR3 coding sequence is TGCAGCGTTGAAGAGGGAAAAGGGAAGGTTCGGGGCTACACCTTC. This translates into CSVEEGKGKVRGYTF.

Many counts were recorded for this clonotype. The J gene is TRBJ2-7, the V gene TRBV6-5; the D gene could be TRBD1 or TRBD2 (5 bases each). Deletions cut 7 bases from V and 4 bases from J, with 14 bases between. The CDR3 consists of 13 residues. The germline V gene has CDR1 MNHEY and CDR2 SVGAGI. CDR3 bases: TGTGCCAGCAAAGGTCACGGGGCATACGAGCAGTACTTC. It yields the protein CASKGHGAYEQYF.

The V call is TRBV2, the J call TRBJ2-7, with 12 positions matching TRBD2. V lost 7 bases, J lost 2 bases, and 6 bases stayed unmatched. CDR1 and CDR2 from the germline V gene are SNHLY and FYNNEI. There are 15 residues in the CDR3. CDR3: CASKLAGGAAYEQYF. CDR3 sequence (DNA): TGTGCCAGCAAACTAGCGGGGGGTGCAGCCTACGAGCAGTACTTC.

The CDR3 protein is CASSPFSGSNEKLFF. The DNA for the CDR3 is TGCGCCAGCAGCCCTTTCTCGGGTTCTAATGAAAAACTGTTTTTT. V gene TRBV4-3 combines with J gene TRBJ1-4; D is uncertain. V lost 4 bases, J lost 3 bases, and 12 bases lay in between. Germline CDR1 and CDR2: LGHNA and YSLEER. The length of the CDR3 is 15 residues.

This clonotype has just a few counts. CDR3 sequence (DNA): TGTGCCAGCAGCCACGACAGGTTTGGGGATGGCTACACCTTC. This gives the protein CASSHDRFGDGYTF. The chain has TRBV7-2 and TRBJ1-2; D perhaps matches TRBD1 (6 bases). This CDR3 comprises 14 residues. Trimming left V 5 bases short and J 6 bases short, with 16 bases between. CDR1 SGHTA and CDR2 FQGNSA come from the germline V gene.

Of note for this clonotype: This may arise from a read error, as a much more abundant clone is one base away. The V call is TRBV20-1, the J call TRBJ1-2; D is possibly TRBD1 (5 bases). Germline V CDR1 and CDR2: DFQATT, SNEGSKA (reference sequence). This CDR3 spans 15 amino acids. The V end was cut by 3 bases, the J end by 1 base, with 15 bases between. The CDR3 nucleotides are TGCAGTGCTAGCTATCCGGGACGGGTTAACTATGGCTACACCTTC. It encodes CSASYPGRVNYGYTF.

V usage is TRBV3-1 and J usage is TRBJ1-6; D ambiguous. The CDR3 length is 14 residues. V was trimmed by 0 bases and J by 12 bases, leaving 12 bases between them. Germline V gives CDR1 LGHDT, CDR2 YNNKEL (reference sequence). DNA of the CDR3: TGTGCCAGCAGCCAAGAAGACCGGGCGGAACCCCTCCACTTT. It translates to CASSQEDRAEPLHF.

The chain combines TRBV25-1 with TRBJ2-3; D call uncertain. The CDR3 runs 10 residues. V shed 5 bases and J shed 14 bases, with 11 bases lying between them. The germline CDR1 and CDR2 sequences are MGHDK and SYGVNS. Here the CDR3 reads CASSWTQWYF. CDR3 sequence (DNA): TGTGCCAGCAGTTGGACCCAGTGGTATTTT.

This clonotype was observed at least ten times. The chain recombines TRBV20-1 with TRBJ2-7; 8 bases are a match to TRBD1. CDR1 DFQATT and CDR2 SNEGSKA come from the germline V gene (reference sequence). Losses at the gene ends were 6 bases for V and 7 bases for J; bases not matched to a gene: 11. The CDR3 has 13 amino acids. CDR3 region: CSAHKQGVFEQYF. CDR3 nucleotides: TGCAGTGCACATAAACAGGGGGTCTTTGAGCAGTACTTC.

V is TRBV20-1 and J is TRBJ2-7; D remains unclear. Between the trimmed V and J ends, which lost 1 base and 4 bases, there was a span of 11 bases. Looked up from germline, CDR1 is DFQATT and CDR2 is SNEGSKA (reference sequence). This CDR3 is built from 13 residues. CDR3 nucleotide sequence: TGCAGTGCTAGAGGTCGGTATGGGTACGAGCAGTACTTC. Its protein is CSARGRYGYEQYF.

The table lists this clonotype with a few counts. The chain couples TRBV20-1 to TRBJ2-1; TRBD1 aligns across 10 bases. The CDR3 is 15 amino acids. V lost 5 bases and J lost 8; bases outside the gene matches: 12. CDR1 is DFQATT, CDR2 SNEGSKA, per germline (reference sequence). CDR3 nucleotide sequence: TGCAGTGCTCTCTCCGACAGGGGGCTGCACGATGAGCAGTTCTTC. Its protein is CSALSDRGLHDEQFF.

This clonotype was observed a handful of times. One junction end disagrees with the germline gene, perhaps due to a read error. V gene TRBV27 combines with J gene TRBJ2-7, with 8 bases matching TRBD2. CDR1 MNHEY and CDR2 SMNVEV come from the germline V gene (reference sequence). The CDR3 is 15 amino acids. The CDR3 protein is CVSSLTSGRPYEQYF. In nucleotides, the CDR3 is TGTGTCAGCAGCCTAACTAGCGGAAGACCCTACGAGCAGTACTTC.

The V gene is TRBV12-3 or TRBV12-4, the J gene TRBJ1-6; TRBD1 aligns across 7 bases. With 6 bases clipped from V and 6 bases from J, the junction kept 5 bases outside the gene matches. The CDR3 has 14 residues. CDR3 nucleotides: TGTGCCAGCAGGGGGACAGAGCTTAATTCACCCCTCCACTTT. Translation: CASRGTELNSPLHF.

This clonotype was seen only a few times. The chain has TRBV12-3 or TRBV12-4 and TRBJ2-5; D is ambiguous. V was shortened by 7 bases and J by 4 bases, with 7 bases between the two germline ends. This CDR3 has 11 amino acids. The CDR3 DNA reads TGTGCCAGCACACGGGTAGAGACCCAGTACTTC. It encodes CASTRVETQYF.

V gene TRBV6-2 or TRBV6-3 combines with J gene TRBJ2-2; unclear D gene. V gave up 5 bases and J gave up 6 bases, with 7 bases separating them. CDR1 and CDR2 (germline): MNHEY, SVGEGT. The CDR3 consists of 12 residues. The CDR3 nucleotides are TGTGCCAGCAGTGCCCTAGCCGGGGAGCTGTTTTTT. The encoded protein is CASSALAGELFF.

V usage is TRBV7-2 and J usage is TRBJ2-5, with 8 positions matching TRBD2. The CDR3 contains 15 residues. V dropped 5 bases and J dropped 5; count of bases not matched to a gene: 10. Germline V gives CDR1 SGHTA, CDR2 FQGNSA. In nucleotides, the CDR3 is TGTGCCAGCAGCCCCTCCGGGGGGGTTCTCGAGACCCAGTACTTC. It codes for CASSPSGGVLETQYF.

This rearrangement joins TRBV5-1 to TRBJ1-2; 10 positions agree with TRBD1. The J segment lost 6 bases and the V segment lost 4 bases, leaving 18 bases of the junction unmatched. CDR1 is SGHRS, CDR2 YFSETQ, per germline. This CDR3 has 18 residues. DNA for the CDR3: TGCGCCAGCAGCGGAGACGGGATTTTGACAGGGGGCTTCCATGGCTACACCTTC. Its translation is CASSGDGILTGGFHGYTF.

The V and J genes are TRBV3-1 and TRBJ1-1; D is unclear. The CDR3 is 15 amino acids. V lost 4 bases and J 0 bases, leaving 12 bases between the germline ends. Germline values: CDR1 LGHDT, CDR2 YNNKEL (reference sequence). The CDR3 spells CASSLSSGMNTEAFF. DNA for the CDR3: TGTGCCAGCAGCCTCAGTTCGGGTATGAACACTGAAGCTTTCTTT.

This clonotype has at least ten counts. The chain links TRBV29-1 to TRBJ2-1; D remains ambiguous. The CDR3 length is 15 residues. From germline, CDR1 is SQVTM and CDR2 ANQGSEA. The V end was cut by 7 bases, the J end by 0 bases, with 16 bases between. DNA for the CDR3: TGCAGCGCCCTCCCGTCGCGGAGCTCCTACAATGAGCAGTTCTTC. Protein: CSALPSRSSYNEQFF.

The chain recombines TRBV18 with TRBJ2-5, with D uncertain. Germline V CDR1 and CDR2: KGHSH, LQKENI. Trimming pared 1 base from V and 5 bases from J, leaving 14 bases between. The CDR3 is made up of 15 amino acids. CDR3 sequence (DNA): TGTGCCAGCTCACCACTTACAGCCCGGCGGGAGACCCAGTACTTC. Encoded protein: CASSPLTARRETQYF.

The chain combines TRBV12-3 or TRBV12-4 with TRBJ2-1; TRBD1 agrees at 7 bases. V dropped 5 bases and J dropped 5; count of bases not matched to a gene: 15. The CDR3 sequence is 17 residues long. The DNA of the CDR3 is TGTGCCAGCAGTCCCCGACAGGGAAGGGCCTCGAACAATGAGCAGTTCTTC. This sequence encodes CASSPRQGRASNNEQFF.